One sample yielded the 16 T cell receptor beta chains listed below, sequenced in a study of T cells after yellow fever vaccination. A single record per CDR3 protein comes from TCRdb applying MiXCR to the 5' RACE reads. The sample has some 500,000 distinct CDR3 sequences; roughly 13% are singletons. The sequencing used PBMCs, collected on the day of the yellow fever booster vaccination. These receptor sequences come from a man aged 25 to 40 who received the YFV17D yellow fever vaccine.

This clonotype was seen only a few times. The J gene is TRBJ2-5, the V gene TRBV20-1, with 9 bases aligning to TRBD1. Germline lookup yields CDR1 DFQATT and CDR2 SNEGSKA (reference sequence). The V segment lost 1 base and the J segment 4 bases; nucleotides outside the gene matches: 7. The CDR3 is made up of 15 amino acids. The CDR3 DNA is TGCAGTGCTAGAGCCCGGGACAGGGTTGGAGAGACCCAGTACTTC. Translation gives CSARARDRVGETQYF.

This clonotype has only a few counts. This sequence joins TRBV6-1 and TRBJ2-3; the D is unclear. V gave up 7 bases and J gave up 1 base, with 9 bases separating them. The CDR3 runs to 13 residues. Germline assignment: CDR1 MNHNS and CDR2 SASEGT. The CDR3 sequence: CASTPPGTDTQYF. The CDR3 region has the DNA TGTGCCAGCACTCCTCCGGGCACAGATACGCAGTATTTT.

Ten or more counts support this clonotype. The genes are TRBV20-1 and TRBJ1-1; tentative D call: TRBD1 (5 bases). The CDR3 sequence is 18 residues long. Per the germline V gene, CDR1 is DFQATT and CDR2 is SNEGSKA (reference sequence). V lost 8 bases and J lost 4, with 32 bases in between. CDR3 coding DNA: TGCAGTCACCTTTGGGGGGAAGTTCTTCAATACGGTGGCACTGAAGCTTTCTTT. Its translation: CSHLWGEVLQYGGTEAFF.

The chain carries TRBV7-9 and TRBJ1-1; possible D gene TRBD1, 5 bases. CDR1 and CDR2 from the germline V gene are SEHNR and FQNEAQ (reference sequence). There are 13 residues in the CDR3. V dropped 5 bases and J dropped 11 bases, with 18 bases sitting between them. The chain's CDR3 is CASSVQVHRGAFF. CDR3 in DNA: TGTGCCAGCAGCGTACAGGTCCACCGGGGGGCTTTCTTT.

This clonotype showed up just a few times. The chain recombines TRBV7-6 with TRBJ2-7; D is undetermined. Germline V gene data show CDR1 as SGHVS and CDR2 as FNYEAQ. The CDR3 totals 14 residues. Trimming took 5 bases from V and 6 from J, leaving 17 bases between them. CDR3 sequence (DNA): TGTGCCAGCAGCCTAAGAAGATCACCGGCCGAGCAGTACTTC. Its translation is CASSLRRSPAEQYF.

V usage is TRBV7-2 and J usage is TRBJ2-7; 15 nucleotides match TRBD2. In germline, CDR1 is SGHTA, CDR2 FQGNSA. The length of the CDR3 is 16 residues. After removal of 5 bases from V and 2 bases from J, the junction contained 4 bases not matched to a gene. CDR3: CASSLGLAGGTYEQYF. CDR3 DNA sequence: TGTGCCAGCAGCCTGGGACTAGCGGGAGGCACCTACGAGCAGTACTTC.

This clonotype was seen more than once but under ten times. The DNA for the CDR3 is TGTGCCAGCAGTGAGATGGACAGGAATGAAAAACTGTTTTTT. This gives the protein CASSEMDRNEKLFF. The gene calls are TRBV25-1 and TRBJ1-4; 7 nucleotides line up with TRBD1. There are 14 residues in the CDR3. V shed 3 bases and J 5 bases; nucleotides not matched to a gene: 3. From germline, CDR1 is MGHDK and CDR2 SYGVNS.

The rearrangement uses TRBV20-1 and TRBJ2-1, with TRBD1 matching 8 bases. Germline V lookup: CDR1 DFQATT, CDR2 SNEGSKA (reference sequence). The V and J ends lost 6 bases and 7 bases, in that order; junction bases with no gene match: 11. This CDR3 is built from 14 residues. The CDR3 nucleotides read TGCAGTGCAAACAGGGGGAGGCAGGAGAATGAGCAGTTCTTC. This translates into CSANRGRQENEQFF.

The chain links TRBV7-2 to TRBJ2-5, with D hard to call. Per germline, CDR1 SGHTA and CDR2 FQGNSA. V shed 4 bases and J shed 5 bases, with 11 bases lying between them. This CDR3 region has 13 residues. The chain's CDR3 is CASSSKPWETQYF. In DNA form, the CDR3 reads TGTGCCAGCAGCTCCAAACCTTGGGAGACCCAGTACTTC.

This clonotype was recorded at least ten times. CDR3 protein: CASSQDPQAGSNQPQHF. The CDR3 DNA reads as TGCGCCAGCAGCCAAGACCCCCAGGCAGGTAGCAATCAGCCCCAGCATTTT. The chain employs TRBV4-3 and TRBJ1-5; no firm D call. This CDR3 contains 17 residues. CDR1 LGHNA and CDR2 YSLEER come from the germline V gene. The germline V and J ends were trimmed by 0 bases and 0 bases, with 12 bases remaining between them.

This clonotype was recorded a few times. The chain carries TRBV24-1 and TRBJ2-1, with D maybe TRBD2 (6 bases). From germline, CDR1 is KGHDR and CDR2 SFDVKD. The CDR3 loop spans 11 amino acids. Between the trimmed V and J ends, which lost 10 bases and 8 bases, there was a span of 11 bases. This chain's CDR3 is CATGLWDEQFF. DNA of the CDR3: TGTGCCACGGGACTGTGGGATGAGCAGTTCTTC.

This clonotype was counted only a few times. CDR3 protein: CASSSLAGGPSNEQFF. Here the CDR3 DNA reads TGTGCCAGCAGCTCTTTAGCGGGAGGGCCCTCGAATGAGCAGTTCTTC. This chain joins TRBV7-2 and TRBJ2-1, with 11 nucleotides matching TRBD2. CDR3 length: 16 amino acids. V dropped 4 bases and J dropped 7; count of bases not matched to a gene: 9. Germline V gives CDR1 SGHTA, CDR2 FQGNSA. The whole variable domain, remainder taken from reference TRBV7-2 and TRBJ2-1, is GAGVSQSPSNKVTEKGKDVELRCDPISGHTALYWYRQSLGQGLEFLIYFQGNSAPDKSGLPSDRFSAERTGGSVSTLTIQRTQQEDSAVYLCASSSLAGGPSNEQFFGPGTRLTVL.

This clonotype was detected a few times. V and J are TRBV29-1 and TRBJ1-2, with a weak D call TRBD1 (6 bases). Germline-derived CDR1 and CDR2 are SQVTM and ANQGSEA. The V end lost 4 bases, the J end lost 4 bases, and 10 bases lay between the germline ends. This CDR3 is built from 12 residues. CDR3 sequence: CSVARQVYGYTF. The CDR3 nucleotides are TGCAGCGTTGCAAGACAGGTCTATGGCTACACCTTC.

This clonotype was found a few times. The CDR3 DNA reads TGTGCCAGTAAATGGGCGGGAGGGAAAACCGGGGAGCTGTTTTTT. Translated, it gives CASKWAGGKTGELFF. The chain has TRBV19 and TRBJ2-2; 9 bases match TRBD2. CDR3 length: 15 amino acids. Germline trimming cut 7 bases from V and 5 bases from J; bases unmatched to any gene: 8. Germline V gene lookup returns CDR1 LNHDA and CDR2 SQIVND (reference sequence).

This clonotype was counted many times. The rearrangement links TRBV12-3 or TRBV12-4 to TRBJ2-7; D unresolved. V was clipped by 4 bases and J by 0 bases, with 7 bases between them. The CDR3 spans 13 residues. CDR3 sequence reads: CASSSLSSYEQYF. In DNA, the CDR3 is TGTGCCAGCAGTTCCCTAAGCTCCTACGAGCAGTACTTC.

This clonotype appeared a few times. Since the CDR3 does not end with the conserved phenylalanine or tryptophan, this likely comes from a read error. Because the CDR3's place on the DNA is in doubt, the DNA is left out and the CDR3 is given as listed by TCRdb. The rearrangement links TRBV20-1 to TRBJ2-7. Termini included, the CDR3 measures 8 amino acids. Germline CDR1 is DFQATT and CDR2 is SNEGSKA (reference sequence). The CDR3 protein is CSAKNGHL.